Each of the 13 T cell receptor beta chains below was sequenced from the same sample in a study of T cells in women clearing cervical HPV infection. This table comes from immunoSEQ multiplex PCR, and its TCRdb copy is limited to in-frame clones, with some not included. Recorded for this sample: under 30,000 clones. Sequenced: blood buffy coat. These receptor sequences come from a woman between 18 and 70 years old with a cervical HPV16 infection that either progressed to CIN3+ or cleared (not recorded which).

A word on this clone: The read ends 3 residues early relative to the CDR3; the germline J gene fills the gap. The chain combines TRBV30 with TRBJ1-4; D remains unclear. Germline lookup yields CDR1 GTSNPN and CDR2 SVGIG (reference sequence). The CDR3 totals 12 residues. V shed 7 bases and J shed 7 bases, with 13 bases lying between them. The CDR3 spells CASQRTGEKLFF. CDR3 DNA (partial): TGTGCCTCACAAAGAACGGGTGAAAAA. Drawing the rest from reference TRBV30 and TRBJ1-4, the complete variable domain is SQTIHQWPATLVQPVGSPLSLECTVEGTSNPNLYWYRQAAGRGLQLLFYSVGIGQISSEVPQNLSASRPQDRQFILSSKKLLLSDSGFYLCASQRTGEKLFFGSGTQLSVL.

With respect to this clone: The read terminates 3 residues ahead of where the CDR3 ends, so the germline J gene completes it. The genes are TRBV30 and TRBJ2-1; 13 bases map to TRBD2. The ends lost 2 bases at V and 4 bases at J; junction bases unmatched: 5. The CDR3 runs to 16 residues. Germline lookup yields CDR1 GTSNPN and CDR2 SVGIG (reference sequence). CDR3 protein: CAWSPGLAGEYNEQFF. The covered CDR3 bases are TGTGCCTGGAGTCCCGGACTAGCGGGAGAGTACAATGAG.

On this clone itself: From the germline J gene comes the end of the CDR3, since the read stops 3 residues before it. This rearrangement joins TRBV5-1 to TRBJ2-2, with 7 bases fitting TRBD1. V lost 4 bases, J lost 0 bases, and 6 bases stayed unmatched. This CDR3 region has 16 residues. Germline CDR1 and CDR2: SGHRS and YFSETQ. The sequenced CDR3 bases are TGCGCCAGCAGCACGGGACAGATTACGAACACCGGGGAG. The encoded protein is CASSTGQITNTGE. The CDR3 reads in full as CASSTGQITNTGELFF.

About this clone itself: The read ends 3 residues before the CDR3 terminus; that terminus is restored from the germline J gene. The chain links TRBV2 to TRBJ1-6, with TRBD1 as a possible D gene (6 bases). The CDR3 runs to 14 residues. From germline, CDR1 is SNHLY and CDR2 FYNNEI. V shed 5 bases and J shed 4 bases, with 9 bases lying between them. CDR3 residues: CASSTGQYNSPLHF. The CDR3 bases that were read are TGTGCCAGCAGTACCGGACAGTATAATTCACCC.

Comment on this clone: With the read ending 3 residues before the CDR3 end, the germline J gene is used to fill in that end. This chain uses TRBV19 with TRBJ2-1; 7 nucleotides agree with TRBD1. V shed 4 bases and J 4 bases; nucleotides not matched to a gene: 7. Germline-derived CDR1 and CDR2 are LNHDA and SQIVND (reference sequence). This CDR3 comprises 15 residues. The covered CDR3 bases are TGTGCCAGTAGTAACGACAGGGACCTTTACAATGAG. Protein: CASSNDRDLYNE. The whole CDR3 protein reads CASSNDRDLYNEQFF.

On this clone: The read falls 3 residues short of the CDR3 end, and the missing part is taken from the germline J gene. V usage is TRBV20-1 and J usage is TRBJ2-7, with 8 bases identical to TRBD2. Germline CDR1 is DFQATT and CDR2 is SNEGSKA (reference sequence). The CDR3 runs 14 residues. V shed 6 bases and J 6 bases; nucleotides not matched to a gene: 13. The sequenced part of the CDR3 DNA is TGCAGTGCGAAGGTAGCGGGACCCATTGGCGAG. It encodes CSAKVAGPIGE. The CDR3 as a whole reads CSAKVAGPIGEQYF.

As concerns this clone: The sequence runs out 3 residues before the end of the CDR3; the remainder is reconstructed from the germline J gene. The V and J genes are TRBV7-9 and TRBJ2-3; 7 bases are shared with TRBD2. Germline V lookup: CDR1 SEHNR, CDR2 FQNEAQ (reference sequence). The length of the CDR3 is 13 residues. V was pared by 0 bases and J by 6 bases, with 0 bases of the junction left unmatched. CDR3: CASSLAGGDTQYF. Partial CDR3 DNA: TGTGCCAGCAGCTTAGCGGGGGGGGATACG.

About this clone itself: Sequencing ends 3 residues short of the CDR3 end; the germline J gene provides the rest. V gene TRBV29-1 combines with J gene TRBJ1-2; 12 bases are shared with TRBD1. The CDR3 spans 14 residues. Germline loops: CDR1 SQVTM, CDR2 ANQGSEA. Partial CDR3 DNA: TGCAGCGTTGGTTCCGGGACAGGGGGCGGGGGC. This gives the protein CSVGSGTGGGG. The full CDR3 is CSVGSGTGGGGYTF.

Remarks on this clone: The CDR3 extends 3 residues past the end of the read, so its final part is completed from the germline J gene. The J gene is TRBJ2-7, the V gene TRBV20-1, with 7 bases lining up with TRBD1. The V segment lost 6 bases and the J segment 3 bases; nucleotides outside the gene matches: 8. The CDR3 consists of 13 residues. Germline V gene lookup returns CDR1 DFQATT and CDR2 SNEGSKA (reference sequence). The covered CDR3 bases are TGCAGTGCACCACAGGGGAAAGGCTACGAG. It is translated as CSAPQGKGYE. The entire CDR3 protein is CSAPQGKGYEQYF.

Remarks on this clone: The read falls 3 residues short of the CDR3 end, and the missing part is taken from the germline J gene. V and J are TRBV6-2 or TRBV6-3 and TRBJ2-6; D gene unclear. V was trimmed by 5 bases and J by 1 base, leaving 6 bases between them. From germline, CDR1 is MNHEY and CDR2 SVGEGT. This CDR3 comprises 14 residues. The CDR3 DNA, read in part, is TGTGCCAGCAGTCTCCCGTCTGGGGCCAACGTC. Translated, it gives CASSLPSGANV. The complete CDR3 protein is CASSLPSGANVLTF.

As concerns this clone: The missing CDR3 end, 3 residues past where the read stops, is filled in from the germline J gene. The rearrangement joins TRBV7-6 to TRBJ2-5, with 9 bases identical to TRBD2. With V trimmed by 6 bases and J by 5 bases, 10 bases remained unmatched. Looked up from germline, CDR1 is SGHVS and CDR2 is FNYEAQ. The CDR3 loop spans 15 amino acids. Incomplete CDR3 DNA: TGTGCCAGCAGACGAGAGCGGGGGGTAGGGGAGACC. This encodes CASRRERGVGET. The CDR3 reads in full as CASRRERGVGETQYF.

Notes on this clone: Coverage ceases 3 residues before the CDR3 finishes, and the germline J gene fills in the end. The J gene is TRBJ1-2, the V gene TRBV30, with D unclear. This CDR3 has 13 amino acids. Trimming stripped 0 bases from V and 4 bases from J, with 9 bases between. Germline-derived CDR1 and CDR2 are GTSNPN and SVGIG (reference sequence). The CDR3 bases that were read are TGTGCCTGGAGTGTACTTAACAGCTATGGC. Its translation: CAWSVLNSYG. The CDR3 as a whole reads CAWSVLNSYGYTF.

Judged by frequency, this clone is medium-sized. The read comes to an end 3 residues before the CDR3 does, leaving the germline J gene to fill in the end. This sequence joins TRBV7-3 and TRBJ2-3; no clear D gene. V lost 4 bases and J lost 4, with 21 bases in between. The germline V gene encodes CDR1 SGHTA and CDR2 FQGTGA. The CDR3 extends over 17 amino acids. The CDR3 loop is CASSSRPSSGIPDTQYF. The covered CDR3 bases are TGTGCCAGCAGCTCCCGACCTAGTAGTGGAATCCCAGATACG.